This T cell receptor beta chain was observed in a study of OX40 agonist ivuxolimab in advanced cancers. About the investigation overall: Ivuxolimab was an agonistic, fully human IgG2 monoclonal antibody directed against OX40 (CD134), a costimulatory receptor. The monotherapy dose-escalation portion (N of about 47 patients) of the phase I ivuxolimab trial is reported in the paper. Of the approximately 53 patients in dose escalation, 19 had hepatocellular carcinoma, some 15 had melanoma, 9 had renal cell carcinoma and 9 had head and neck cancer. The purpose of peripheral TCRbeta sequencing was to test whether ivuxolimab changed TCR sequence diversity and led to clonal T-cell expansion. Intravenous ivuxolimab was administered to patients every 2 weeks at six dose levels: 0.01, 0.1, 0.3, 1.5, 3 and 10 mg/kg. Patients were allowed to have had prior anti-PD-1, anti-PD-L1 or anti-CTLA-4 therapy, and around 41% of the dose-escalation patients had previously received checkpoint inhibitors. Three dose-escalation patients achieved partial responses, one with hepatocellular carcinoma and two with cutaneous melanoma. In the dose-escalation cohort, 70% to 85% of patients were male, and the mean age was approximately 64 years, with a range of about 23 to 90. The investigation overall reported the following: Antigen specificity was not determined for the clonally expanded peripheral T cells. In partial responders in the 0.1-3.0 mg/kg groups, normalized peripheral clonal expansion was found to be among the lowest, especially among CD8+ T cells. At doses of 0.1 to 3.0 mg/kg, clonal expansion of both CD4+ and CD8+ blood T cells was observed from baseline to week 6. After ivuxolimab, more expanded clones were found on average in CD8+ T cells than in CD4+ T cells. Low levels of normalized T-cell clonal expansion were also seen in some patients who did not respond.

Genomic DNA was isolated from the sorted cells so that the TCRbeta CDR3 region could be sequenced. The immunoSEQ Assay was used for sequencing of TCRbeta CDR3 regions. TCRdb limited this immuneACCESS table to in-frame rearrangements with V and J called. A share of clones is missing; checked studies link under half to unresolved V genes, and the rest is unexplained. The sample table holds about 79,000 clones, of which about 94% were seen once. Around a tenth of the sample is taken by the ten largest. The trial excluded patients who had a history of autoimmune disease or were on systemic immunosuppression. Peripheral blood for TCR sequencing was collected from all dose cohorts at baseline, on cycle 4 day 1, and on cycle 7 day 1. Samples were obtained from an open-label, multicenter, first-in-human phase I dose-escalation trial of ivuxolimab. Adults with locally advanced or metastatic melanoma, renal cell carcinoma, hepatocellular carcinoma or head and neck squamous cell carcinoma were enrolled in the trial. CD4+ and CD8+ T cells were sorted separately from peripheral blood before TCR sequencing.

Comments on this clone: Its specific antigen is unknown. No base quality information exists; no much larger clone differs at one position.

Per the germline V gene, MGHRA is the CDR1 and YSYEKL is the CDR2. The CDR3 runs 16 amino acids, cysteine and phenylalanine included. Only the CDR3 part of the read is kept: 48 bases, read in frame from the first base. Between the V and J ends, shortened by 1 base and 9 bases respectively, the junction contains 19 bases. Here the sequenced sample was CD4+ or CD8+ T cells sorted from blood, taken in a trial of the OX40 agonist ivuxolimab. The V and J segments used are TRBV4-1 and TRBJ2-1; a tentative D call is TRBD2 (6 bases match). This receptor was taken from an adult with an advanced solid tumor such as melanoma, head and neck, liver or kidney cancer. The CDR3 loop reads CASSQGAGRSRSEQFF. The DNA sequence follows: TGCGCCAGCAGCCAAGGGGCGGGAAGGTCACGGTCTGAGCAGTTCTTC.